Sequencing of this T cell receptor beta chain was carried out in a study of cytomegalovirus exposure and HLA in healthy donors. Overall study: Earlier results showed roughly 120 million unique TCR beta sequences derived from approximately 170 million T cells. Around 89 million unique TCRs from HLA-typed donors made up an early data release.

This clone was seen more than once but under ten times. What it binds is not known. Germline lookup yields CDR1 MDHEN and CDR2 SYDVKM. The CDR3 is 14 amino acids. Trimming stripped 2 bases from V and 4 bases from J, with 11 bases between. Study results and caveats: The study designated over 150 TCR beta chains cytomegalovirus-associated.

The PCR made use of 60 Vbeta and 13 Jbeta primers. Clones were read by immunoSEQ multiplex PCR, and TCRdb kept only the in-frame ones, dropping some. The table lists under 300,000 clones, under 80% of them singletons. The specimen sequenced was PBMCs. This clonotype was sampled from a female donor in good health and CMV-seronegative. The J gene is TRBJ2-5, the V gene TRBV28; TRBD1 is a possible D gene (6 bases). The CDR3 DNA is TGTGCCAGCAGTTTAAGACAGGTTGCAGAGACCCAGTACTTC. Amino acid sequence: CASSLRQVAETQYF.